The 10 T cell receptor beta chains below all came from one sample that was sequenced in a study of blood T cell repertoires in COVID-19. Method: immunoSEQ multiplex PCR; TCRdb's copy keeps in-frame clones and lacks some. The table has roughly 230,000 clones, about 80% seen once. Sequences were obtained from peripheral blood. The source of these receptors is a man aged 45-65 years with active or convalescent COVID-19.

The V gene is TRBV5-1, the J gene TRBJ2-2; 10 bases fit TRBD2. The V and J ends lost 4 bases and 4 bases, in that order; junction bases with no gene match: 7. CDR1 and CDR2 (germline): SGHRS, YFSETQ. The CDR3 has 16 residues. The CDR3 DNA is TGCGCCAGCAGCCCCCAGAGCGGGGGGGGCACCGGGGAGCTGTTTTTT. Its protein is CASSPQSGGGTGELFF.

The chain uses TRBV5-4 and TRBJ2-7; TRBD1 agrees at 7 bases. The trim removed 4 bases at V and 3 bases at J, leaving 7 bases unmatched. This CDR3 has 14 residues. Per the germline V gene, CDR1 is SGHNT and CDR2 is YYREEE (reference sequence). The CDR3, as DNA: TGTGCCAGCAGCGCCGGGACAGTAGGCTACGAGCAGTACTTC. Protein: CASSAGTVGYEQYF.

The chain couples TRBV9 to TRBJ1-1; no clear D gene. Per the germline V gene, CDR1 is SGDLS and CDR2 is YYNGEE. V was shortened by 6 bases and J by 1 base, with 10 bases between the two germline ends. The CDR3 runs to 13 residues. The CDR3 bases are TGTGCCAGCAACTTCATAGAGAACACTGAAGCTTTCTTT. Residues: CASNFIENTEAFF.

The chain carries TRBV7-2 and TRBJ1-1, with TRBD1 matching 7 bases. Germline-derived CDR1 and CDR2 are SGHTA and FQGNSA. After removal of 1 base from V and 7 bases from J, the junction contained 3 bases not matched to a gene. The CDR3 runs to 13 residues. Written as DNA, the CDR3 is TGTGCCAGCAGCTTAGTTCAGGGGGGTGAAGCTTTCTTT. This encodes CASSLVQGGEAFF.

Remarks on this clone: The junction differs from germline at one of its ends, possibly a read error. This chain links TRBV3-1 (or the pseudogene TRBV3-2) with TRBJ2-1; TRBD1 matches at 9 bases. CDR1 LGHDT and CDR2 YNNKEL come from the germline V gene (reference sequence). This CDR3 has 15 amino acids. CDR3 DNA: TGTGCCAGCAGTCAAGGGGACAGGGCGTATTATGAGCAGTTCTTC. Translated, it gives CASSQGDRAYYEQFF.

This chain links TRBV9 with TRBJ2-7; D is undetermined. This CDR3 comprises 13 residues. The V end was cut by 0 bases, the J end by 3 bases, with 7 bases between. The germline CDR1 and CDR2 sequences are SGDLS and YYNGEE. The CDR3 protein is CASSVGQDYEQYF. DNA for the CDR3: TGTGCCAGCAGCGTAGGTCAGGACTACGAGCAGTACTTC.

The chain employs TRBV3-1 (or the pseudogene TRBV3-2) and TRBJ1-6, with 7 bases identical to TRBD1. With V trimmed by 4 bases and J by 3 bases, 6 bases remained unmatched. Per germline, CDR1 LGHDT and CDR2 YNNKEL (reference sequence). This CDR3 is built from 16 residues. CDR3 sequence (DNA): TGTGCCAGCAGCCTGAGCCGGGACAGCTATAATTCACCCCTCCACTTT. It encodes CASSLSRDSYNSPLHF.

This clone was seen only once. This chain joins TRBV4-2 and TRBJ2-2, with 9 bases fitting TRBD1. CDR1 is LGHNA, CDR2 YNFKEQ, per germline. This CDR3 is 17 amino acids long. V dropped 1 base and J dropped 3; count of bases not matched to a gene: 6. CDR3 coding DNA: TGTGCCAGCAGCCAAGTAACCACAGGGGGCGACACCGGGGAGCTGTTTTTT. Translated: CASSQVTTGGDTGELFF.

The chain employs TRBV11-2 and TRBJ2-5, with 13 bases that match TRBD2. The CDR3 loop spans 16 amino acids. Germline V gene data show CDR1 as SGHAT and CDR2 as FQNNGV. Trimming took 5 bases from V and 4 from J; bases not matched to a gene: 7. CDR3 bases: TGTGCCAGCAGCCCGGGACTAGCGGGGAGGGGAGAGACCCAGTACTTC. As protein: CASSPGLAGRGETQYF.

This clone showed up just a few times. V gene TRBV3-1 (or the pseudogene TRBV3-2) combines with J gene TRBJ1-4; D perhaps matches TRBD1 (5 bases). The CDR3 sequence is 13 residues long. Germline CDR1 is LGHDT and CDR2 is YNNKEL (reference sequence). The V gene lost 0 bases and the J gene lost 14 bases, with 13 bases spanning the gap. The CDR3 spells CASSQDLDSQLFF. DNA for the CDR3: TGTGCCAGCAGCCAAGATCTCGACAGTCAGCTGTTTTTT.